This TCR beta chain was captured in a study of CD8 T cells in ankylosing spondylitis. J was trimmed by 3 bases and V by 3 bases; bases with no gene match: 5. Germline V lookup: CDR1 DFQATT, CDR2 SNEGSKA (reference sequence). CDR3 length: 14 residues. Study-wide results and caveats: Disease-linked clones displayed a CD8+ phenotype and appeared relatively rarely in peripheral blood. Typical of ankylosing spondylitis blood, it appeared, was a TCR beta motif of 7 or 8 highly homologous variants. Disease-linked clones reportedly concentrated significantly in matched ankylosing spondylitis synovial fluid.

This clonotype has more than one count but fewer than ten. Its target is unknown. TCRdb re-called the 5' RACE reads with MiXCR, one entry per CDR3 protein. The data hold 500,000 to 550,000 distinct CDR3 sequences, with 10% to 15% observed a single time. This TCR was sampled from a male donor with ankylosing spondylitis. The sample was blood, either unsorted or a sorted T cell fraction (not recorded which). The chain recombines TRBV20-1 with TRBJ1-3; the match to TRBD1 covers 7 bases. CDR3 amino acids: CSASPTGLGNTIYF. In nucleotides, the CDR3 is TGCAGTGCTAGCCCGACAGGGCTTGGAAACACCATATATTTT.